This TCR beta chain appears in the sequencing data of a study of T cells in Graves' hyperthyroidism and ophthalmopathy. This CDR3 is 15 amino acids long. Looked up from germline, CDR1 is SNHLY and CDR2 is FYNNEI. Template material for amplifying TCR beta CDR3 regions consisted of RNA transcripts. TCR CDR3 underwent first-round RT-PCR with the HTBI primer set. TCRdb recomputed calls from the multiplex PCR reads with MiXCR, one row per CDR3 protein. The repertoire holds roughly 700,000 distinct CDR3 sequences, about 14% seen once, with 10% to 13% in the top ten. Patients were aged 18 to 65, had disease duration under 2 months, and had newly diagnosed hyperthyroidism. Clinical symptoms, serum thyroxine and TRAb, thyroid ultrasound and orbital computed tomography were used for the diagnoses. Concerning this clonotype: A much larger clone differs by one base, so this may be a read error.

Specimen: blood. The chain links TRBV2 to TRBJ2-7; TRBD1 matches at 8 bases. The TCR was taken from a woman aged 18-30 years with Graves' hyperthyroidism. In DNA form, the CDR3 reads TGTTCCAGCGGAATGTGGGGGACAGGCGCCTACGAGCAGTACTTC. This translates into CSSGMWGTGAYEQYF. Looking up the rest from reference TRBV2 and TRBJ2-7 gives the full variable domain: EPEVTQTPSHQVTQMGQEVILRCVPISNHLYFYWYRQILGQKVEFLVSFYNNEISEKSEIFDDQFSVERPDGSNFTLKIRSTKLEDSAMYFCSSGMWGTGAYEQYFGPGTRLTVT.